Each of the 24 T cell receptor beta chains below was sequenced from the same sample in a study of CD8+CD57+ T cells in acquired aplastic anemia. Sequenced patients had shown CD8+CD57+ cell expansion by flow cytometry. Genomic DNA served as template for TCR beta VDJ and CDR3 profiling. One entry per CDR3 protein results from TCRdb running MiXCR on the reads. The sample yields approximately 250,000 distinct CDR3 sequences, 65% to 90% seen once. The specimen sequenced was sorted CD4+, CD8+, or CD8+CD57+ T cells (not recorded which) from PBMCs. These receptors came from a human donor with aplastic anemia.

A word on this clonotype: This CDR3 fails to terminate in the conserved phenylalanine or tryptophan, so it likely reflects a read error. The DNA is omitted, as the CDR3 cannot be located on it reliably, and the CDR3 follows TCRdb's listing. V usage is TRBV7-8 and J usage is TRBJ2-3; the table's D call, TRBD2, has no DNA check behind it. The CDR3 adds up to 13 amino acids, both ends counted. CDR1 and CDR2 from the germline V gene are SGHVS and FQNEAQ. CDR3 protein: CASGDGRNETLYG.

This clonotype has only a few counts. A junction end diverges from the germline sequence, so it may reflect a read error. The V gene is TRBV7-7, the J gene TRBJ2-5, with D perhaps matching TRBD2 (6 bases). CDR1 is SSHAT, CDR2 FNYEAQ, per germline (reference sequence). The CDR3 consists of 15 residues. The CDR3 here is CASSPPGGFGETQYF. CDR3 bases: TGTGCTAGCAGCCCGCCTGGGGGGTTTGGAGAGACCCAGTACTTC.

V is TRBV7-2 and J is TRBJ2-1, with TRBD2 matching 8 bases. CDR3 length: 15 residues. Germline-derived CDR1 and CDR2 are SGHTA and FQGNSA. J was trimmed by 14 bases and V by 3 bases; bases with no gene match: 15. The CDR3 sequence: CASSFQRSGGCDEFF. The CDR3 nucleotides read TGTGCCAGCAGCTTTCAAAGAAGCGGGGGCTGCGATGAGTTCTTC.

About this clonotype: Mismatch with germline at one junction end may stem from a read error. The CDR3 protein is CASDLAADQDTQYF. The CDR3 nucleotides read TGTGCCAGCGACTTAGCGGCGGACCAAGATACCCAGTATTTC. This sequence joins TRBV7-2 and TRBJ2-5; the D gene is possibly TRBD2 (6 bases). Germline-derived CDR1 and CDR2 are SGHTA and FQGNSA. CDR3 size: 14 residues.

In its sample, this clonotype was seen a few times. The chain employs TRBV7-8 and TRBJ2-6, with no clear D. Germline-derived CDR1 and CDR2 are SGHVS and FQNEAQ. There are 16 residues in the CDR3. Trimming stripped 0 bases from V and 11 bases from J, with 17 bases between. The CDR3 loop is CASSLAGGSDAHVLTF. CDR3 sequence (DNA): TGTGCCAGCAGCTTAGCGGGTGGTTCCGATGCGCACGTCCTGACTTTC.

In regard to this clonotype: This likely comes from a read error, as the CDR3 has no conserved phenylalanine or tryptophan at its end. The limits of the CDR3 on the DNA are not certain, so only TCRdb's listed CDR3 is given. V is TRBV7-8 and J is TRBJ2-5. Counting both end residues, the CDR3 totals 12 amino acids. CDR1 SGHVS and CDR2 FQNEAQ come from the germline V gene. The CDR3 sequence is CASSCHPDGPAL.

In regard to this clonotype: Because it lacks the conserved phenylalanine or tryptophan at the end, this CDR3 is likely a read error. Because the CDR3's place on the DNA is in doubt, the DNA is left out and the CDR3 is given as listed by TCRdb. The CDR3: CASSLGGVEKNI. The chain uses TRBV7-9 and TRBJ2-7; no DNA check was done on the table's D call, TRBD1. Including both end residues, the CDR3 is 12 amino acids long. The germline gives CDR1 SEHNR, CDR2 FQNEAQ (reference sequence).

A remark on this clonotype: With a much larger clone just one base away, this may be a read error. The CDR3 does not end in the conserved phenylalanine or tryptophan, so this is likely a read error. It is unclear where the CDR3 begins or ends on the DNA, so no DNA is shown, and the CDR3 is as TCRdb lists it. The rearrangement links TRBV7-9 to TRBJ2-3; the D call in the table, TRBD2, was not verified against the DNA. The CDR3 comprises 13 residues, both ends counted. The germline V gene encodes CDR1 SEHNR and CDR2 FQNEAQ (reference sequence). This CDR3 reads CASSFQRSGGSDY.

The V and J genes are TRBV5-1 and TRBJ2-1, with TRBD1 matching over 9 bases. Germline CDR1 and CDR2: SGHRS and YFSETQ. CDR3 length equals 13 residues. The V and J ends lost 2 bases and 12 bases, in that order; junction bases with no gene match: 6. CDR3 coding DNA: TGCGCCAGCAGCTTTGCCCAGGGACAGGGGCAGTTCTTC. The encoded protein is CASSFAQGQGQFF.

This clonotype has a single count. This is likely a read error, given that the CDR3 carries no conserved phenylalanine or tryptophan at its end. No DNA is shown, since the ends of the CDR3 on it are uncertain; the CDR3 is the one TCRdb lists. The V call is TRBV7-9, the J call TRBJ2-2. With termini counted, the CDR3 has 13 amino acids. Germline-derived CDR1 and CDR2 are SEHNR and FQNEAQ (reference sequence). CDR3 protein: CASSSQGTGELDE.

The table lists this clonotype with many counts. The rearrangement links TRBV2 to TRBJ2-1; D may match TRBD1 or TRBD2 (6 bases each). CDR1 is SNHLY, CDR2 FYNNEI, per germline. V dropped 8 bases and J dropped 12 bases, with 20 bases sitting between them. CDR3 length equals 13 residues. The CDR3 DNA is TGTGCCAGCGGGGACGGGGGCACAGATGCGCAGTTCTTC. This gives the protein CASGDGGTDAQFF.

This clonotype was picked up a small number of times. Germline is not matched at one junction end, which may reflect a read error. The chain is built from TRBV7-3 and TRBJ2-5, with 8 bases lining up with TRBD2. This CDR3 is 12 amino acids long. CDR1 is SGHTA, CDR2 FQGTGA, per germline. The CDR3 sequence: CAGRGGRETQYF. The CDR3 DNA reads TGTGCCGGCCGGGGGGGTAGGGAGACCCAGTACTTT. Variable domain in full (rest from reference TRBV7-3 and TRBJ2-5): GAGVSQTPSNKVTEKGKYVELRCDPISGHTALYWYRQSLGQGPEFLIYFQGTGAADDSGLPNDRFFAVRPEGSVSTLKIQRTERGDSAVYLCAGRGGRETQYFGPGTRLLVL.

With regard to this clonotype: A read error may account for a junction end that differs from germline. The chain is built from TRBV2 and TRBJ2-1, with D possibly called TRBD1 or TRBD2 (5 bases each). Germline assignment: CDR1 SNHLY and CDR2 FYNNEI. The CDR3 runs 13 residues. CDR3 bases: TGTGCCAGCAGACACGGAGGAACAGGAAGGCTGTCCTTC. This encodes CASRHGGTGRLSF.

This clonotype was observed once. At one of its ends the junction is not consistent with the germline gene, which may arise from a read error. The chain combines TRBV7-2 with TRBJ2-2; TRBD2 matches 7 bases. Germline-derived CDR1 and CDR2 are SGHTA and FQGNSA. The CDR3 has 12 residues. CDR3 bases: TGTGCCAGCAGCTTGGTAGCGGGCGCCGACTATTTT. Translated: CASSLVAGADYF.

This clonotype was detected only a few times. The CDR3: CASSPLRDTQYF. DNA of the CDR3: TGTGCCAGCAGCCCCCTGAGAGATACGCAGTATTTT. This chain joins TRBV7-9 and TRBJ2-3; D gene unclear. The CDR3 has 12 residues. V was shortened by 5 bases and J by 5 bases, with 8 bases between the two germline ends. Germline V lookup: CDR1 SEHNR, CDR2 FQNEAQ (reference sequence).

The gene calls are TRBV7-9 and TRBJ2-5, with D unresolved. The CDR3 length is 15 residues. Deletions cut 4 bases from V and 14 bases from J, with 26 bases between. In germline, CDR1 is SEHNR, CDR2 FQNEAQ (reference sequence). The chain's CDR3 is CASSSSDTQYDGPYF. CDR3 nucleotides: TGTGCCAGCAGCTCCTCAGATACGCAGTATGATGGCCCATACTTC.

This chain joins TRBV2 and TRBJ2-7; 10 nucleotides line up with TRBD2. The germline gives CDR1 SNHLY, CDR2 FYNNEI. The CDR3 loop spans 13 amino acids. With 11 bases clipped from V and 2 bases from J, the junction kept 6 bases outside the gene matches. CDR3 sequence: CACQREGTYEQYV. The CDR3 DNA follows: TGTGCCTGCCAGCGGGAGGGAACCTACGAGCAGTACGTC.

With regard to this clonotype: This CDR3 fails to terminate in the conserved phenylalanine or tryptophan, so it likely reflects a read error. Because the CDR3's place on the DNA is in doubt, the DNA is left out and the CDR3 is given as listed by TCRdb. This CDR3 is CASNTPGPGRQFL. The chain uses TRBV7-3 and TRBJ2-3; TRBD1 is the table's D call, not checked against the DNA. Counting both end residues, the CDR3 totals 13 amino acids. From germline, CDR1 is SGHTA and CDR2 FQGTGA.

The chain uses TRBV7-3 and TRBJ2-6; D possibly corresponds to TRBD2 (6 bases). CDR1 and CDR2 from the germline V gene are SGHTA and FQGTGA. CDR3 length: 16 amino acids. Trimming removed 6 bases at V and 16 bases at J, with 28 bases between. In DNA, the CDR3 is TGTGCCAGCAGTTCTGGCGGGACTTGGGGAGAGACCCAGCTGACTTTC. As protein: CASSSGGTWGETQLTF.

CDR3: CATSCRVTGGQFF. The CDR3 DNA reads TGTGCCACCAGCTGCCGGGTTACGGGTGGACAGTTCTTC. The chain recombines TRBV15 with TRBJ2-1; D gene uncertain. The CDR3 totals 13 residues. In germline, CDR1 is LNHNV, CDR2 YYDKDF (reference sequence). The V end was cut by 5 bases, the J end by 13 bases, with 18 bases between.

This clonotype appeared a single time. One end of the junction does not line up with germline, which may come from a read error. The chain is built from TRBV7-9 and TRBJ2-2; D may be TRBD1 (7 bases). The germline V gene has CDR1 SEHNR and CDR2 FQNEAQ (reference sequence). This CDR3 contains 12 residues. The CDR3 sequence: CASSLVPGGRFF. The CDR3 region has the DNA TGTGCCAGCAGCTTAGTACCAGGGGGGCGGTTCTTT. Complete variable domain (other parts from reference TRBV7-9 and TRBJ2-2): DTGVSQNPRHKITKRGQNVTFRCDPISEHNRLYWYRQTLGQGPEFLTYFQNEAQLEKSRLLSDRFSAERPKGSFSTLEIQRTEQGDSAMYLCASSLVPGGRFFGEGSRLTVL.

The CDR3: CTASRWSVTYEQYF. CDR3 coding DNA: TGTACTGCCAGTCGATGGAGCGTGACCTACGAGCAGTACTTC. This rearrangement joins TRBV15 to TRBJ2-7; D gene ambiguous. This CDR3 is built from 14 residues. The germline CDR1 and CDR2 sequences are LNHNV and YYDKDF (reference sequence).

The chain has TRBV7-2 and TRBJ1-1; the D gene is possibly TRBD1 (6 bases). There are 15 residues in the CDR3. Looked up from germline, CDR1 is SGHTA and CDR2 is FQGNSA. Between the trimmed V and J ends, which lost 1 base and 3 bases, there was a span of 12 bases. Here the CDR3 DNA reads TGTGCCAGCAGCTTAGAGGTGGCAGGGGACACTGAAGCTTTCTTT. It codes for CASSLEVAGDTEAFF.

This rearrangement joins TRBV7-8 to TRBJ2-7, with 8 bases aligning to TRBD1. The V segment lost 5 bases and the J segment 2 bases; nucleotides outside the gene matches: 5. Germline V gives CDR1 SGHVS, CDR2 FQNEAQ. CDR3 length equals 14 residues. CDR3 sequence reads: CASSDDRGPYEQYF. CDR3 nucleotides: TGTGCCAGCAGCGACGACAGGGGCCCCTACGAGCAGTACTTC.